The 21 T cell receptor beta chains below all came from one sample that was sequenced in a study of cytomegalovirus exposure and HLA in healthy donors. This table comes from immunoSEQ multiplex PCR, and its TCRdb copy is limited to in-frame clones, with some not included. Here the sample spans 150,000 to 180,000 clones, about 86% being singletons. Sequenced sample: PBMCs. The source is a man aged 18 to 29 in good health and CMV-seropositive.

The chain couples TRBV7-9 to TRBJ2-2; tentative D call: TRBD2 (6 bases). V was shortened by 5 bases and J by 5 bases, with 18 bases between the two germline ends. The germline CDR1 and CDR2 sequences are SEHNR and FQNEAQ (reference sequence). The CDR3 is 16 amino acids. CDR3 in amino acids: CASSTHLGGVTGELFF. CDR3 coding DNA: TGTGCCAGCAGCACCCACCTCGGAGGGGTGACCGGGGAGCTGTTTTTT.

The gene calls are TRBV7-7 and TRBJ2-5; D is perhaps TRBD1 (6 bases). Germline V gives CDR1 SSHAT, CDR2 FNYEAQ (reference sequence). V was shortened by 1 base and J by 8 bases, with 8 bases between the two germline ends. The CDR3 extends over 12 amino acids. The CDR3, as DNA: TGTGCCAGCAGCTTAGGAGGGGGAACCCAGTACTTC. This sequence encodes CASSLGGGTQYF.

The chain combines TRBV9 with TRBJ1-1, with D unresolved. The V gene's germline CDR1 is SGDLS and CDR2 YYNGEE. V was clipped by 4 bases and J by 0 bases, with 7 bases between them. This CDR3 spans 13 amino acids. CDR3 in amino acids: CASSFSLNTEAFF. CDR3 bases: TGTGCCAGCAGCTTCTCCTTGAACACTGAAGCTTTCTTT. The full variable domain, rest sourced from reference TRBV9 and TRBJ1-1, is DSGVTQTPKHLITATGQRVTLRCSPRSGDLSVYWYQQSLDQGLQFLIQYYNGEERAKGNILERFSAQQFPDLHSELNLSSLELGDSALYFCASSFSLNTEAFFGQGTRLTVV.

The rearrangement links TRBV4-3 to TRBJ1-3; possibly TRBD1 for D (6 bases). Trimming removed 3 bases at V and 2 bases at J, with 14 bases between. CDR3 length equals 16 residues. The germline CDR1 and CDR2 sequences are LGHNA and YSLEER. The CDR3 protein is CASSQAPRGAGNTIYF. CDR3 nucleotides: TGCGCCAGCAGCCAGGCCCCCAGGGGAGCTGGAAACACCATATATTTT.

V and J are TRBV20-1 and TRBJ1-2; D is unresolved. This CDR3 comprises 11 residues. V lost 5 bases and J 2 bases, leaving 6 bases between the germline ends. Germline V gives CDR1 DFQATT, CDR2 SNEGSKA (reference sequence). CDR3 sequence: CSAHENYGYTF. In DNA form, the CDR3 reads TGCAGTGCTCATGAGAACTATGGCTACACCTTC.

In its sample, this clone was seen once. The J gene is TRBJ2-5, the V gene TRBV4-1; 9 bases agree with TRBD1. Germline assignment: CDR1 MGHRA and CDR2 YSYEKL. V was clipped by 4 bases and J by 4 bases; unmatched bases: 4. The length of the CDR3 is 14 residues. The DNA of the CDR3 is TGCGCCAGCAGCCCGGGACAGGGATTAGAGACCCAGTACTTC. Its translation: CASSPGQGLETQYF.

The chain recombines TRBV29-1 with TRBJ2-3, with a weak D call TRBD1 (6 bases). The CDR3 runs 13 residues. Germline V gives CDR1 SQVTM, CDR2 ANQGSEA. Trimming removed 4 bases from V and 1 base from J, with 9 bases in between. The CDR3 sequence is CSVGTEGTDTQYF. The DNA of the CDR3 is TGCAGCGTTGGGACAGAAGGCACAGATACGCAGTATTTT.

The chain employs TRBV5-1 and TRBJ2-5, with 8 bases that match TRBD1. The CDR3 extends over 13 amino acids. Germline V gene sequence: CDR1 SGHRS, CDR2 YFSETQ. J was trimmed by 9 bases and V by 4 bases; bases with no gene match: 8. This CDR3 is CASSTTGEWAQYF. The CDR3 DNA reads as TGCGCCAGCAGCACGACAGGGGAGTGGGCCCAGTACTTC.

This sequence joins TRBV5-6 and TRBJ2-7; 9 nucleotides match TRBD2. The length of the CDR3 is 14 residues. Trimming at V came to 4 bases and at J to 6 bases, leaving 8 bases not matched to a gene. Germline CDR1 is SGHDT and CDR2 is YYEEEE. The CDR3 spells CASSRGGAGGEQYF. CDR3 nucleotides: TGTGCCAGCAGCCGCGGGGGGGCCGGAGGCGAGCAGTACTTC. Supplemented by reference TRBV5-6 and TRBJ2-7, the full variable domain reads DAGVTQSPTHLIKTRGQQVTLRCSPKSGHDTVSWYQQALGQGPQFIFQYYEEEERQRGNFPDRFSGHQFPNYSSELNVNALLLGDSALYLCASSRGGAGGEQYFGPGTRLTVT.

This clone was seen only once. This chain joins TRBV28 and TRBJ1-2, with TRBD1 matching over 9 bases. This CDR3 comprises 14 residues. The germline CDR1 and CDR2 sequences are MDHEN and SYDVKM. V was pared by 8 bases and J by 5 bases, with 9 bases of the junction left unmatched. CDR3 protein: CASPRQGDKYGYTF. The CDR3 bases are TGTGCCAGCCCGAGACAGGGGGACAAATATGGCTACACCTTC.

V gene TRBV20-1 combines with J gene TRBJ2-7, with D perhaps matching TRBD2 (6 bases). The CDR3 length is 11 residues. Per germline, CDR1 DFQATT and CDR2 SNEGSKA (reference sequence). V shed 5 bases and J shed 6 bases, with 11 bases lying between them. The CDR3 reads CSAPQAGEQYF. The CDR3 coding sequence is TGCAGTGCTCCCCAAGCGGGCGAGCAGTACTTC.

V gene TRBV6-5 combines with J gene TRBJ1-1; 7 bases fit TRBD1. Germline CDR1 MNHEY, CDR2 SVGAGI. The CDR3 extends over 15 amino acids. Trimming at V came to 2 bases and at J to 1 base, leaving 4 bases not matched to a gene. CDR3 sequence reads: CASSYQGQSNTEAFF. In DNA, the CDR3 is TGTGCCAGCAGTTACCAGGGACAGTCGAACACTGAAGCTTTCTTT.

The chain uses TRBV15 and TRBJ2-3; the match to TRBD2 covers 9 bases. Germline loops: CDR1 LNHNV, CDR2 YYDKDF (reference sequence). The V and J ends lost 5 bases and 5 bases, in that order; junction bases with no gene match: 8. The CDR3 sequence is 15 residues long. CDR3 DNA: TGTGCCACCAGCGAGACGGCGGGAGGGGTAGATACGCAGTATTTT. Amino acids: CATSETAGGVDTQYF.

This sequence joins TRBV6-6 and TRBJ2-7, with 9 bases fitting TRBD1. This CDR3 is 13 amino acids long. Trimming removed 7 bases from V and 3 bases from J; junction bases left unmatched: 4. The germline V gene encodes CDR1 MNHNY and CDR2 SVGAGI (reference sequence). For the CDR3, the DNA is TGTGCCAGCACCCAGGGACAGGGCTACGAGCAGTACTTC. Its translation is CASTQGQGYEQYF.

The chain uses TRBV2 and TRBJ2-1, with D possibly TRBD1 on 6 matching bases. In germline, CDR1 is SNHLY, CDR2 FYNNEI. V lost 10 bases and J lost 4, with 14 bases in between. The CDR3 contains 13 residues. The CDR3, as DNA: TGTGCCATAAGACAGGATGAATACAATGAGCAGTTCTTC. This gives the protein CAIRQDEYNEQFF.

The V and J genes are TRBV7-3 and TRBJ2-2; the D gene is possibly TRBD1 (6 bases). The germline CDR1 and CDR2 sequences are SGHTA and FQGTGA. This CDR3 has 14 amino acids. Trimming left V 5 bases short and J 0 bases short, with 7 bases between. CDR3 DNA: TGTGCCAGCAGCGGGACACCGAACACCGGGGAGCTGTTTTTT. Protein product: CASSGTPNTGELFF.

CDR3: CASSPEISARGTGELFF. Written as DNA, the CDR3 is TGCGCCAGCAGCCCCGAAATTTCGGCCAGGGGCACCGGGGAGCTGTTTTTT. The J gene is TRBJ2-2, the V gene TRBV5-1; possible D gene TRBD1, 6 bases. Trimming removed 4 bases at V and 4 bases at J, with 20 bases between. The germline V gene has CDR1 SGHRS and CDR2 YFSETQ. The CDR3 extends over 17 amino acids. Full variable domain (outside the CDR3, taken from reference TRBV5-1 and TRBJ2-2): KAGVTQTPRYLIKTRGQQVTLSCSPISGHRSVSWYQQTPGQGLQFLFEYFSETQRNKGNFPGRFSGRQFSNSRSEMNVSTLELGDSALYLCASSPEISARGTGELFFGEGSRLTVL.

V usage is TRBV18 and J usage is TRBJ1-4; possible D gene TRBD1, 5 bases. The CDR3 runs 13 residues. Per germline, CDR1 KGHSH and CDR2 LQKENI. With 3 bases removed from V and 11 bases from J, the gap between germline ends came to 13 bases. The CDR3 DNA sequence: TGTGCCAGCTCACCTCCGGGGGGGGAGAAACTGTTTTTT. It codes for CASSPPGGEKLFF.

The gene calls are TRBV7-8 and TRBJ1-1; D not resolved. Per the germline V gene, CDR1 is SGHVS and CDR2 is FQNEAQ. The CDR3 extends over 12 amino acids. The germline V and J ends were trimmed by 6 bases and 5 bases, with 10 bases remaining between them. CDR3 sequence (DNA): TGTGCCAGCAGGCTGTTGAGGACTGAAGCTTTCTTT. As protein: CASRLLRTEAFF.

The chain's CDR3 is CASSPDRGLGGYTF. The CDR3 DNA is TGTGCCAGCAGCCCGGACAGGGGGCTTGGTGGCTACACCTTC. The gene calls are TRBV27 and TRBJ1-2; 11 bases match TRBD1. Germline V gene sequence: CDR1 MNHEY, CDR2 SMNVEV (reference sequence). The CDR3 consists of 14 residues. J gave up 7 bases and V 6 bases, and 7 bases lay outside the gene matches.

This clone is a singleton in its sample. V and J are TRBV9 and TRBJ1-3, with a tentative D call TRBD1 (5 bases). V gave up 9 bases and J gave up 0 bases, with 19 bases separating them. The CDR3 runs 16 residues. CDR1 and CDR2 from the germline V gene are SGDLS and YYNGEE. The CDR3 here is CANPPTWGDSGNTIYF. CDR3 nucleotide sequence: TGTGCCAATCCGCCCACCTGGGGGGACTCTGGAAACACCATATATTTT.